This T cell receptor beta chain was sequenced in a study of blood T cell repertoires in COVID-19. Study background: Acute and convalescent COVID-19 specimens originated in the United States, Italy and Spain. In each case, the material was cDNA or gDNA derived from T cells, B-cell-depleted T cells, or PBMCs.

Germline assignment: CDR1 KGHSH and CDR2 LQKENI. With V trimmed by 3 bases and J by 2 bases, 1 base remained unmatched. The CDR3 runs to 14 residues. The table came from immunoSEQ multiplex PCR; TCRdb's copy has only in-frame clones and leaves some out. Of 300,000 to 400,000 clones listed, about nine tenths are singletons. This TCR derives from a man aged 55 to 69 who had recovered from COVID-19. The V and J genes are TRBV18 and TRBJ2-7, with 10 bases matching TRBD2. Input material: PBMCs or T cells enriched from blood (not recorded which). The CDR3 loop is CASSPGLATYEQYF. In nucleotides, the CDR3 is TGTGCCAGCTCACCGGGACTAGCGACCTACGAGCAGTACTTC.